The next 3 T cell receptor beta chains were all read from a single sample in a study of blood T cell repertoires in COVID-19. The protocol was immunoSEQ multiplex PCR, while the TCRdb copy is restricted to in-frame clones and leaves out a portion. This repertoire shows around 150,000 clones, about 80% found once; its top ten account for about 20%. Sequenced: peripheral blood. Receptors originate from a woman of 80 years or more with acute or convalescent COVID-19.

The rearrangement links TRBV9 to TRBJ2-6; perhaps TRBD1 as D (5 bases). Trimming took off 0 bases at V and 3 bases at J, with 13 bases between the two ends. CDR1 and CDR2 (germline): SGDLS, YYNGEE. The CDR3 contains 17 residues. The CDR3 spells CASSVEGVWGGANVLTF. The CDR3 DNA follows: TGTGCCAGCAGCGTAGAAGGGGTCTGGGGTGGGGCCAACGTCCTGACTTTC.

This chain links TRBV2 with TRBJ1-2; 10 bases fit TRBD1. The CDR3 has 14 residues. The trim removed 7 bases at V and 5 bases at J, leaving 7 bases unmatched. Germline V gene sequence: CDR1 SNHLY, CDR2 FYNNEI. CDR3 coding DNA: TGTGCCAGCATGAGGGACAGGGGAGGATATGGCTACACCTTC. Residues: CASMRDRGGYGYTF.

This rearrangement joins TRBV18 to TRBJ1-1; D is possibly TRBD1 (6 bases). V was trimmed by 5 bases and J by 4 bases, leaving 11 bases between them. The CDR3 is 13 residues long. Germline CDR1 reads KGHSH; CDR2 reads LQKENI. The CDR3 DNA follows: TGTGCCAGCTCAACCCAAGGGGGCACTGAAGCTTTCTTT. It translates to CASSTQGGTEAFF.